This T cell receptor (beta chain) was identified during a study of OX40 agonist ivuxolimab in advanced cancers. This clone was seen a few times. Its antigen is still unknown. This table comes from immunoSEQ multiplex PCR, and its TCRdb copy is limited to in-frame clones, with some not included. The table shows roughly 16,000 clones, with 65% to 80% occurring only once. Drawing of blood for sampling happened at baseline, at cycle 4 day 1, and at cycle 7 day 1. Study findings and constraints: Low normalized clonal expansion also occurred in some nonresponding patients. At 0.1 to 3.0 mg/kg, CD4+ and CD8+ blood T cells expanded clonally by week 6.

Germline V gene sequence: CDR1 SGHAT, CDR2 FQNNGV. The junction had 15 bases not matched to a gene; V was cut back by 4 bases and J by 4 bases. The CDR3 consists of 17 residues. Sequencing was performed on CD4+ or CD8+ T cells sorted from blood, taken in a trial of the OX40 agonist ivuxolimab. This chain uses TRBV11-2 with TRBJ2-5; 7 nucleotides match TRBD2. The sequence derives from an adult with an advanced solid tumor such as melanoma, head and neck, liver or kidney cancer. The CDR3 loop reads CASSWLGGTEKLETQYF. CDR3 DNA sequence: TGTGCCAGCAGCTGGTTGGGGGGGACTGAGAAGTTAGAGACCCAGTACTTC.